This T cell receptor (beta chain) was documented in a study of CD8+ T cells in alopecia areata. The overall study: Treated patients swallowed 5 to 10 mg of oral tofacitinib twice daily.

Notes on the study in general: Across lesional scalp, and particularly alopecia totalis/universalis, clonality surpassed that of normal scalp.

Germline V CDR1 and CDR2: SGHVS, FQNEAQ. V was shortened by 4 bases and J by 6 bases, with 8 bases between the two germline ends. There are 12 residues in the CDR3. Sequencing relied on a cDNA template that was reverse transcribed from extracted RNA. TCRdb keeps only in-frame clones here, not all; method: immunoSEQ multiplex PCR. The sample yields around 69,000 clones, roughly 57% seen once. This clone showed up just a few times. As yet, its antigen is unknown. The sample here was CD8+ T cells sorted from blood, taken at week 0. The source is a human donor with alopecia areata. The chain links TRBV7-8 to TRBJ2-3; D unclear. In DNA, the CDR3 is TGTGCCAGCAGCTACGGGTCCGATACGCAGTATTTT. Its translation: CASSYGSDTQYF.